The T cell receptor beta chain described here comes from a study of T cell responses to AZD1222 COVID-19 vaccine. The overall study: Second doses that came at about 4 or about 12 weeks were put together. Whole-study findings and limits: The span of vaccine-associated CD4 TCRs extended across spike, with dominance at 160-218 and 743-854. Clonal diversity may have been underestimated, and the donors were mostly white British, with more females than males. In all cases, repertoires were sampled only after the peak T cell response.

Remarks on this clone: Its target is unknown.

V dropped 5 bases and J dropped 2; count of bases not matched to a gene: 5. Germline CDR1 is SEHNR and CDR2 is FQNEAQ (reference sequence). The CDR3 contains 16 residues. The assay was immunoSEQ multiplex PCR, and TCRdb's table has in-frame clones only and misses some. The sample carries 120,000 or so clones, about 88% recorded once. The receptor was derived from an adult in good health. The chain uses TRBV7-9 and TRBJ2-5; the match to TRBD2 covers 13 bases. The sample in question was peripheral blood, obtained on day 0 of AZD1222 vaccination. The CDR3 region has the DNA TGTGCCAGCAGCCCAAGACTAGCGGGGGGTCAAGAGACCCAGTACTTC. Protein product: CASSPRLAGGQETQYF. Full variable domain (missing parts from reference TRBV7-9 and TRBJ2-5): DTGVSQNPRHKITKRGQNVTFRCDPISEHNRLYWYRQTLGQGPEFLTYFQNEAQLEKSRLLSDRFSAERPKGSFSTLEIQRTEQGDSAMYLCASSPRLAGGQETQYFGPGTRLLVL.